This T cell receptor (beta chain) was retrieved from a study of blood T cell repertoires in COVID-19. Whole-study context: PBMCs, B-cell-depleted T cells, or T cells provided the cDNA or gDNA that made up the material.

V lost 9 bases to trimming and J lost 6 bases; unmatched junction nucleotides: 13. Germline CDR1 and CDR2: MNHEY and SMNVEV (reference sequence). This CDR3 has 14 amino acids. The table lists this clone with a count of one. TCRdb's table, derived via immunoSEQ multiplex PCR, lists solely in-frame clones and lacks some. This repertoire shows roughly 260,000 clones, about nine tenths found once; its top ten account for approximately 9.8%. The material sequenced was peripheral blood. The clonotype comes from a man between 40 and 49 years old who had recovered from COVID-19. The chain carries TRBV27 and TRBJ1-1, with 7 bases aligning to TRBD1. As DNA, the CDR3 is TGTGCCAGTAAAGAACAAGGGGGCTGGGCTGAAGCTTTCTTT. Translated, it gives CASKEQGGWAEAFF.